This T cell receptor beta chain came from a study of cytomegalovirus exposure and HLA in healthy donors. General observations from the study: About 180 TCR beta chains were listed as cytomegalovirus-associated.

A note on this clone: No antigen is known for it.

Profiled with immunoSEQ multiplex PCR; TCRdb holds only in-frame clones, not every one. The sample lists about 280,000 clones, approximately 87% occurring once. The specimen was PBMCs. The source is a woman aged 18-35 years in good health and CMV-seronegative.

CDR3 sequence (DNA): TGTGCCTGTGCCGGGACAGGGACCTACAATGAGCAGTTCTTC. Translating gives CACAGTGTYNEQFF. The genes are TRBV30 and TRBJ2-1; 9 bases align to TRBD1. The length of the CDR3 is 14 residues. With 6 bases clipped from V and 2 bases from J, the junction kept 5 bases outside the gene matches. The germline CDR1 and CDR2 sequences are GTSNPN and SVGIG (reference sequence).